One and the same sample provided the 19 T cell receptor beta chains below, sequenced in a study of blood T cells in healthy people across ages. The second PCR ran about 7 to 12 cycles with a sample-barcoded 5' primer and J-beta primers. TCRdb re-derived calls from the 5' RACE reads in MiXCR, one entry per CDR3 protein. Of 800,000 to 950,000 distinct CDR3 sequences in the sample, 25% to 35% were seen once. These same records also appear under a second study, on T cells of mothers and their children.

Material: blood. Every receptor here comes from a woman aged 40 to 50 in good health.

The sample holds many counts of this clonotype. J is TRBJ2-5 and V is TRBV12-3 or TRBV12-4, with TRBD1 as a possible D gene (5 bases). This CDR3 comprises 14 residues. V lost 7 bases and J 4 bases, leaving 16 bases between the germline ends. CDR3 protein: CASNLQASPETQYF. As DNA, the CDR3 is TGTGCCAGCAACTTACAGGCCTCACCAGAGACCCAGTACTTC.

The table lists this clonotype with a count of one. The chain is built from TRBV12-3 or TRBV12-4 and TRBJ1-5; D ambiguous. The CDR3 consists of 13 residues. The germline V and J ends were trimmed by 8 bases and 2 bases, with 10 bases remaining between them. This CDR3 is CASGVGRNQPQHF. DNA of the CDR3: TGTGCCAGCGGGGTGGGCCGCAATCAGCCCCAGCATTTT.

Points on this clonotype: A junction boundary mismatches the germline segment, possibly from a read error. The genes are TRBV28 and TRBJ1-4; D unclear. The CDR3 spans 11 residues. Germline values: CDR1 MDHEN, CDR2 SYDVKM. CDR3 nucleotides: TGCGCCAGCAAATTTAATAAAAAACTGTTTTTT. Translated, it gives CASKFNKKLFF.

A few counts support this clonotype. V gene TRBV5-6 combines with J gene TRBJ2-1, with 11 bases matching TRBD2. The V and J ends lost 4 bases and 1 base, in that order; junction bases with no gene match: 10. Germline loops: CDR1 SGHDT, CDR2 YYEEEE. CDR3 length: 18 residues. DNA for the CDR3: TGTGCCAGCAGCGTGGGACCTCGACTAGCGGGGTCCTACAATGAGCAGTTCTTC. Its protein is CASSVGPRLAGSYNEQFF. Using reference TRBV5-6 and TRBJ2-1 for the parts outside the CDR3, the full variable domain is DAGVTQSPTHLIKTRGQQVTLRCSPKSGHDTVSWYQQALGQGPQFIFQYYEEEERQRGNFPDRFSGHQFPNYSSELNVNALLLGDSALYLCASSVGPRLAGSYNEQFFGPGTRLTVL.

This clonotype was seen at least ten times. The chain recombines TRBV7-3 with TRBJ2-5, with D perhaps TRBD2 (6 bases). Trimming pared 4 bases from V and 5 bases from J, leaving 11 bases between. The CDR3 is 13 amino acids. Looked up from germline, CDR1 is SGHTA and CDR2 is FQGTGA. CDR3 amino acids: CASSSTSLETQYF. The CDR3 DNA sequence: TGTGCCAGCAGCTCGACTAGTCTCGAGACCCAGTACTTC.

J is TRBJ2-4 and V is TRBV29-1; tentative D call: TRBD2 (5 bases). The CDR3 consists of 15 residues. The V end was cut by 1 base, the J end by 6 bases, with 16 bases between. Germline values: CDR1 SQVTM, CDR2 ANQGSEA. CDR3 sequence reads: CSVEGTREGRNIQYF. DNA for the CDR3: TGCAGCGTTGAAGGGACCCGCGAAGGGAGAAACATTCAGTACTTC.

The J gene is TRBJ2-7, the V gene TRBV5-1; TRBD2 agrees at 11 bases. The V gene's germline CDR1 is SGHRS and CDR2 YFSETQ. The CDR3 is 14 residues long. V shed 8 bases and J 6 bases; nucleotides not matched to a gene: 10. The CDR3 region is CASTSSGTSGEQYF. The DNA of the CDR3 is TGCGCCAGTACTTCTTCCGGGACTAGCGGCGAGCAGTACTTC.

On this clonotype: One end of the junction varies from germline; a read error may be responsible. The CDR3 protein is CAGSSYPAQPQHF. The CDR3, as DNA: TGTGCCGGCAGCTCTTACCCGGCTCAGCCCCAGCATTTT. V and J are TRBV3-1 and TRBJ1-5, with D unclear. This CDR3 contains 13 residues. Per the germline V gene, CDR1 is LGHDT and CDR2 is YNNKEL (reference sequence).

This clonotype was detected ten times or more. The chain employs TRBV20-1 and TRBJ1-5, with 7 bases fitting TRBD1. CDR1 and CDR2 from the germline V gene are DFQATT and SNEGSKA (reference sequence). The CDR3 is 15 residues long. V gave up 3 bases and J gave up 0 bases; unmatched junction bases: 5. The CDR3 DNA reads TGCAGTGCTAGTTTGGGACAGATTAGCAATCAGCCCCAGCATTTT. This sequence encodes CSASLGQISNQPQHF.

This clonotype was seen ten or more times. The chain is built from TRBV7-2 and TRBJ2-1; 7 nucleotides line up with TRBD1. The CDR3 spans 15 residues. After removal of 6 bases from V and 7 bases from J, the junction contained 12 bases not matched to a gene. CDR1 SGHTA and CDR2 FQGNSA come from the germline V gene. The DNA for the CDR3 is TGTGCCAGCAGACCCCAGACCCAGACAGGGAATGAGCAGTTCTTC. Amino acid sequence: CASRPQTQTGNEQFF.

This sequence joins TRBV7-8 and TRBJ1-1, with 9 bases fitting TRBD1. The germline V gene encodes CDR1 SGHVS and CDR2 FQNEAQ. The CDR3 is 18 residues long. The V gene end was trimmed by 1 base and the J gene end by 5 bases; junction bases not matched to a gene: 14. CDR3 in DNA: TGTGCCAGCAGCTTAGTAATGGGAGTAACAGGGGGCGCGACTGAAGCTTTCTTT. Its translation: CASSLVMGVTGGATEAFF. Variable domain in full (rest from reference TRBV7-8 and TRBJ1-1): GAGVSQSPRYKVAKRGQDVALRCDPISGHVSLFWYQQALGQGPEFLTYFQNEAQLDKSGLPSDRFFAERPEGSVSTLKIQRTQQEDSAVYLCASSLVMGVTGGATEAFFGQGTRLTVV.

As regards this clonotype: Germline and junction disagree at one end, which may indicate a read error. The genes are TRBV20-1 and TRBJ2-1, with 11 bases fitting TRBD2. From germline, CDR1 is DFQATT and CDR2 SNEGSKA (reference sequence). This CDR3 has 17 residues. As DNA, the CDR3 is TGCAGTGCTAGGGGGCTACTAGCGGGGGCCTCCTACAATGAGCGGTTCTTC. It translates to CSARGLLAGASYNERFF.

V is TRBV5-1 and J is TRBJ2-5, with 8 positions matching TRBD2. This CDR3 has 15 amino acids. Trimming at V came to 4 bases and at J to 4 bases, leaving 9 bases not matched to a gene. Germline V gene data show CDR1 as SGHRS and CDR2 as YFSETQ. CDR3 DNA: TGCGCCAGCAGCCCGAGGACTAGCAGGTCAGAGACCCAGTACTTC. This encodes CASSPRTSRSETQYF.

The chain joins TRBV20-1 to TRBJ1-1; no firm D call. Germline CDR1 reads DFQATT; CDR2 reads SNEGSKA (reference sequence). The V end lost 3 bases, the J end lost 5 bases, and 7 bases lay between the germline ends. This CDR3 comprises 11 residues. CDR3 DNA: TGCAGTGCTAGCGGGGTTACTGAAGCTTTCTTT. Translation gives CSASGVTEAFF.

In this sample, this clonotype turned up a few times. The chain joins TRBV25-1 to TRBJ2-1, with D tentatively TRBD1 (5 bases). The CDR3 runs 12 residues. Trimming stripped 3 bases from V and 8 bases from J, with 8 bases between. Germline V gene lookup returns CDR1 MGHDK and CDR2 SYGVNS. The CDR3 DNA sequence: TGTGCCAGCAGTGACAGGGTACATGAGCAGTTCTTC. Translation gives CASSDRVHEQFF. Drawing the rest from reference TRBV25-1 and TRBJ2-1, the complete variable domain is EADIYQTPRYLVIGTGKKITLECSQTMGHDKMYWYQQDPGMELHLIHYSYGVNSTEKGDLSSESTVSRIRTEHFPLTLESARPSHTSQYLCASSDRVHEQFFGPGTRLTVL.

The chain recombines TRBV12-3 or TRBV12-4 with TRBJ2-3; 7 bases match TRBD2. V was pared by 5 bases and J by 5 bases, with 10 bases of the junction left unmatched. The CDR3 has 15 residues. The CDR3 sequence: CASSLPQGGVDTQYF. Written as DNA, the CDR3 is TGTGCCAGCAGTCTCCCTCAGGGAGGGGTAGATACGCAGTATTTT.

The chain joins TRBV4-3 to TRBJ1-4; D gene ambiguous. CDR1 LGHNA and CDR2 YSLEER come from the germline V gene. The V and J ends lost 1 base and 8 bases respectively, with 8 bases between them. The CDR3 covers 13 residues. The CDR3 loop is CASSQAPREKLFF. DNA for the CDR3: TGCGCCAGCAGCCAAGCTCCAAGGGAAAAACTGTTTTTT.

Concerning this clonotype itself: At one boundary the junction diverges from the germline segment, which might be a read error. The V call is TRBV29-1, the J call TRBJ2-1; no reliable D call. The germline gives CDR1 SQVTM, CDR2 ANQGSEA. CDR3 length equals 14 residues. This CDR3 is CSVEPEDSYNGQFF. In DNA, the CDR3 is TGCAGCGTTGAACCAGAGGATTCCTACAATGGGCAGTTCTTC.

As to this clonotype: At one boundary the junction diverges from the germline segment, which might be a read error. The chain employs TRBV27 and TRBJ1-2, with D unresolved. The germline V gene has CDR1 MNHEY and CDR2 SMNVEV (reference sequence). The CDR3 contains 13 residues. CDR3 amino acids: CAGSLTANYGYTF. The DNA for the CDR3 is TGTGCCGGCAGTTTAACAGCCAACTATGGCTACACCTTC.